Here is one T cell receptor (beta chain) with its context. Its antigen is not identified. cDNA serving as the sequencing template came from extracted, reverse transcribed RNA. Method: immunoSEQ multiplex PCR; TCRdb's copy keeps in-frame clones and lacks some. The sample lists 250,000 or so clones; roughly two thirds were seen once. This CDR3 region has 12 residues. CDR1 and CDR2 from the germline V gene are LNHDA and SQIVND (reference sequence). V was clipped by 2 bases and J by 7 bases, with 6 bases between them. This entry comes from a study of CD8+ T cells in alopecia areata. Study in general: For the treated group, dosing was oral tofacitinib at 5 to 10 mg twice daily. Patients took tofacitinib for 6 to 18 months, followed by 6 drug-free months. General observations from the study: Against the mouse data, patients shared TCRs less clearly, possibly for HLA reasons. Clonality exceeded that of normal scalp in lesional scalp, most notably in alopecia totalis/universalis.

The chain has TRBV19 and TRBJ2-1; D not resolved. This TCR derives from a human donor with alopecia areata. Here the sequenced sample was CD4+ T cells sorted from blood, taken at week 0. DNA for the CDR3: TGTGCCAGTAGTATAAGAGAGAATGAGCAGTTCTTC. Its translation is CASSIRENEQFF.